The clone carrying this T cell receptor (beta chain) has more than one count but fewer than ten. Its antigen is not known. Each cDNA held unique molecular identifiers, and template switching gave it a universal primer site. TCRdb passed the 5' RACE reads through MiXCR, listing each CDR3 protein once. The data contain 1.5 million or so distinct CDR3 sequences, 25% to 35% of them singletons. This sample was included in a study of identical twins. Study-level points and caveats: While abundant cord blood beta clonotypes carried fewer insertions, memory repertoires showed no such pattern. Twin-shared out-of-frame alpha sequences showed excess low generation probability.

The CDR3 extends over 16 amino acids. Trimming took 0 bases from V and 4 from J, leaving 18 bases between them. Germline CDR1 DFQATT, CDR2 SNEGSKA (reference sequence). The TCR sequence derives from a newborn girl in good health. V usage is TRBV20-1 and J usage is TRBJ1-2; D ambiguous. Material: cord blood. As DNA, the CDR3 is TGCAGTGCTAGAGACTCGGACCGAGGACTACGCTATGGCTACACCTTC. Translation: CSARDSDRGLRYGYTF.